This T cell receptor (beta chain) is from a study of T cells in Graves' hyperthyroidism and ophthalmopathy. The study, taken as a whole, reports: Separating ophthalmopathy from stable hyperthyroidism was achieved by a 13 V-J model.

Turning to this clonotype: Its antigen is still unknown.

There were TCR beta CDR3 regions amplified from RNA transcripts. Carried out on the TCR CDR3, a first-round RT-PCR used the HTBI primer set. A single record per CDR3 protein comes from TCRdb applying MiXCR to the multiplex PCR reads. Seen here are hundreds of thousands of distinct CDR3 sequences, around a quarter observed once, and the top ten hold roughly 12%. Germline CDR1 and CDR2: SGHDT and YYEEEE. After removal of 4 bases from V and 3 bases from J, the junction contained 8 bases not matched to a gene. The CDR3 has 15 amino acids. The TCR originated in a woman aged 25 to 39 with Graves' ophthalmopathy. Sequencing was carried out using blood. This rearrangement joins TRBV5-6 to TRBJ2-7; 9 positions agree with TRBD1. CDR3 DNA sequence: TGTGCCAGCAGCAAACTGGGACAGGGTTTCTACGAGCAGTACTTC. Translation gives CASSKLGQGFYEQYF.